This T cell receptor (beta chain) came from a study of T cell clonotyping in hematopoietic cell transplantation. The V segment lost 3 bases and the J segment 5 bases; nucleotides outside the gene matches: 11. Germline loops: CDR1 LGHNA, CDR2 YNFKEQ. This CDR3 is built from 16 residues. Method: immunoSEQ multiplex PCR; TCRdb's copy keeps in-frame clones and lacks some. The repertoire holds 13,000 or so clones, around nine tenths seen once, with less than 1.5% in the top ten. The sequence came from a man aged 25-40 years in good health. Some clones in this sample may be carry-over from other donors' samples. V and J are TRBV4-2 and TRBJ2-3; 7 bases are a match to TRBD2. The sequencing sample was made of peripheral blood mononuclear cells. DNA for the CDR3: TGTGCCAGCAGCCATGGCACCGGACTAGGTGTAGATACGCAGTATTTT. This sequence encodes CASSHGTGLGVDTQYF.